Sequencing of this TCR beta chain was carried out in a study of blood T cell repertoires in COVID-19. Across the study: Nucleic acid was either cDNA or gDNA, and it came from T cells, B-cell-depleted T cells, or PBMCs.

From germline, CDR1 is MNHEY and CDR2 SVGEGT. CDR3 length: 12 amino acids. Trimming took 5 bases from V and 0 from J, leaving 5 bases between them. Original handling: Amplification from reference gene primers served as the basis for estimated nucleated cell counts. Produced via immunoSEQ multiplex PCR; TCRdb's table is partial and in-frame only. The V and J calls and clone size were taken over from that table, and D and trimming were inferred from the DNA. The sample gives roughly 260,000 clones, about 88% of which show up once; approximately 4.3% is in the top ten. The specimen sequenced was peripheral blood. The clonotype comes from a man in his fifties or sixties who had recovered from COVID-19. This chain uses TRBV6-2 or TRBV6-3 with TRBJ2-7; no reliable D call. CDR3 in DNA: TGTGCCAGCAGTCTGAGCTCCTACGAGCAGTACTTC. Its translation: CASSLSSYEQYF.